Each of the 11 T cell receptor beta chains below was sequenced from the same sample in a study of cytomegalovirus exposure and HLA in healthy donors. In the PCR, 60 Vbeta and 13 Jbeta primers were used. Sequenced by immunoSEQ multiplex PCR; TCRdb stores in-frame clones only, minus some. Altogether over 200,000 clones are present, 70% to 85% being singletons, with the ten largest covering over 0.5%. Sequencing used PBMCs. These receptor sequences come from a middle-aged woman in good health and CMV-seronegative.

V is TRBV5-1 and J is TRBJ1-5, with TRBD1 matching over 11 bases. Unmatched junction bases numbered 4, after V lost 0 bases and J lost 5 bases. Germline CDR1 is SGHRS and CDR2 is YFSETQ. This CDR3 contains 16 residues. The CDR3 loop is CASSLGGTGGHQPQHF. CDR3 in DNA: TGCGCCAGCAGCTTGGGCGGGACAGGGGGGCATCAGCCCCAGCATTTT.

This chain links TRBV5-4 with TRBJ2-1; 15 bases fit TRBD2. This CDR3 has 20 amino acids. Germline CDR1 is SGHNT and CDR2 is YYREEE (reference sequence). After removal of 0 bases from V and 8 bases from J, the junction contained 15 bases not matched to a gene. CDR3 nucleotide sequence: TGTGCCAGCAGCTTGGCACTATTTGGGACTAGCGGGGGGAGTGGAGATGAGCAGTTCTTC. The encoded protein is CASSLALFGTSGGSGDEQFF.

In this sample, this clone turned up a few times. The chain is built from TRBV2 and TRBJ1-2; perhaps TRBD1 as D (6 bases). Germline CDR1 reads SNHLY; CDR2 reads FYNNEI. V was pared by 5 bases and J by 7 bases, with 17 bases between. The CDR3 is 14 residues long. The chain's CDR3 is CASSPESQGFGYTF. In nucleotides, the CDR3 is TGTGCCAGCAGTCCCGAGAGTCAGGGGTTTGGCTACACCTTC.

This chain joins TRBV5-1 and TRBJ1-2; possibly TRBD1 for D (6 bases). The CDR3 length is 18 residues. V was clipped by 3 bases and J by 1 base, with 22 bases between them. Looked up from germline, CDR1 is SGHRS and CDR2 is YFSETQ. For the CDR3, the DNA is TGCGCCAGCAGCTCCAGGCCGATGGGTGACAGGTTTAACTATGGCTACACCTTC. Translation: CASSSRPMGDRFNYGYTF. Complete variable domain (other parts from reference TRBV5-1 and TRBJ1-2): KAGVTQTPRYLIKTRGQQVTLSCSPISGHRSVSWYQQTPGQGLQFLFEYFSETQRNKGNFPGRFSGRQFSNSRSEMNVSTLELGDSALYLCASSSRPMGDRFNYGYTFGSGTRLTVV.

The chain couples TRBV6-6 to TRBJ1-4, with D possibly being TRBD1 (6 bases). The CDR3 consists of 15 residues. Germline V gene lookup returns CDR1 MNHNY and CDR2 SVGAGI (reference sequence). Trimming took 10 bases from V and 8 from J, leaving 23 bases between them. The CDR3 nucleotides read TGTGCCACCAAAGGCCCGACAGGAATAAAGGAAAAACTGTTTTTT. This gives the protein CATKGPTGIKEKLFF.

The rearrangement joins TRBV14 to TRBJ1-3; D remains ambiguous. The germline CDR1 and CDR2 sequences are SGHDN and FVKESK. With 6 bases removed from V and 0 bases from J, the gap between germline ends came to 12 bases. The CDR3 covers 15 residues. The DNA for the CDR3 is TGTGCCAGCAGTAACTCGGGGTTCTCTGGAAACACCATATATTTT. Encoded protein: CASSNSGFSGNTIYF.

This clone came up a few times. V gene TRBV6-6 combines with J gene TRBJ2-4, with 9 bases aligning to TRBD1. V trimming: 5 bases; J trimming: 6 bases; junction bases outside the gene matches: 2. This CDR3 has 13 amino acids. Germline V gene lookup returns CDR1 MNHNY and CDR2 SVGAGI (reference sequence). The CDR3: CASSTTGGNIQYF. The DNA for the CDR3 is TGTGCCAGCAGTACGACAGGGGGAAACATTCAGTACTTC.

The rearrangement uses TRBV5-1 and TRBJ1-4; 7 bases are shared with TRBD1. The CDR3 loop spans 15 amino acids. V lost 0 bases to trimming and J lost 8 bases; unmatched junction nucleotides: 7. The germline V gene has CDR1 SGHRS and CDR2 YFSETQ. In DNA form, the CDR3 reads TGCGCCAGCAGCTTGGAACAGGGGAGACGGGAAAAACTGTTTTTT. This encodes CASSLEQGRREKLFF.

J is TRBJ2-5 and V is TRBV5-1; a weak D match, TRBD2 (7 bases). The CDR3 covers 13 residues. CDR1 is SGHRS and CDR2 is YFSETQ in the germline V gene. The V end lost 0 bases, the J end lost 5 bases, and 8 bases lay between the germline ends. Here the CDR3 DNA reads TGCGCCAGCAGCTTGGAGGGGGGGGAGACCCAGTACTTC. Translating it yields CASSLEGGETQYF.

V and J are TRBV9 and TRBJ2-3; weak D call: TRBD2 (5 bases). CDR1 SGDLS and CDR2 YYNGEE come from the germline V gene. This CDR3 is 15 amino acids long. With 0 bases removed from V and 2 bases from J, the gap between germline ends came to 10 bases. CDR3 amino acids: CASSVDGEITDTQYF. CDR3 DNA sequence: TGTGCCAGCAGCGTAGACGGGGAGATCACAGATACGCAGTATTTT.

This clone was seen just once. The rearrangement links TRBV4-2 to TRBJ2-5; TRBD1 aligns across 8 bases. V lost 4 bases and J lost 3; bases outside the gene matches: 4. The CDR3 is 14 amino acids. Germline V lookup: CDR1 LGHNA, CDR2 YNFKEQ. CDR3 DNA: TGTGCCAGCAGCCTGGACAGGGCAGAAGAGACCCAGTACTTC. It translates to CASSLDRAEETQYF.